The clone carrying this T cell receptor (beta chain) has just a few counts. What it recognizes is unknown. Using a J-beta primer mix together with a sample-barcoded 5' primer, a second PCR was run for about 6 to 11 cycles. MiXCR, applied by TCRdb to the 5' RACE reads, yields one record per CDR3 protein. The sample contains some 800,000 distinct CDR3 sequences, roughly 44% of which appear only once. Trimming pared 4 bases from V and 4 bases from J, leaving 10 bases between. This CDR3 has 13 residues. CDR1 is SNHLY, CDR2 FYNNEI, per germline. This record belongs to a study of blood T cells in healthy people across ages. Study-level points and caveats: Naive CD4+ cells and diversity were both higher in long-lived donors than in aged donors.

The V gene is TRBV2, the J gene TRBJ2-5; D unresolved. Sequenced sample: blood. The TCR comes from a man aged 55 to 70 in good health. Written as DNA, the CDR3 is TGTGCCAGCAGTGGGGCACGGGTAGAGACCCAGTACTTC. Translation gives CASSGARVETQYF.